A single sample is the source of the 9 T cell receptor beta chains below, sequenced in a study of identical twins. TCRdb reprocessed the 5' RACE reads via MiXCR and lists one record per CDR3 protein. The repertoire consists of approximately 190,000 distinct CDR3 sequences, with roughly 15% occurring once and the leading ten covering 35% to 50%. The sample was also linked to a second study, of T cells expressing NK-cell markers.

What was sequenced was CD8+ T cells sorted from blood. Every receptor here comes from a woman aged 18-29 years in good health.

The rearrangement links TRBV9 to TRBJ2-7; D is undetermined. Germline lookup yields CDR1 SGDLS and CDR2 YYNGEE. This CDR3 has 14 amino acids. V gave up 4 bases and J gave up 2 bases, with 13 bases separating them. CDR3 loop: CASSLTGGPYEQYF. The CDR3 DNA reads as TGTGCCAGCAGCTTAACTGGTGGCCCCTACGAGCAGTACTTC.

This chain uses TRBV12-3 or TRBV12-4 with TRBJ1-2; D is unclear. The CDR3 consists of 13 residues. The CDR3 region has the DNA TGTGCTTTCAGCGACCAGTCTAACTATGGCTACACCTTC. Protein: CAFSDQSNYGYTF.

The gene calls are TRBV30 and TRBJ1-2; 7 bases align to TRBD1. Germline CDR1 reads GTSNPN; CDR2 reads SVGIG (reference sequence). The V gene end was trimmed by 5 bases and the J gene end by 6 bases; junction bases not matched to a gene: 15. The CDR3 runs to 15 residues. The CDR3 protein is CAWATGQPSEDGYTF. CDR3 bases: TGTGCCTGGGCCACGGGACAGCCCTCGGAAGATGGCTACACCTTC. Looking up the rest from reference TRBV30 and TRBJ1-2 gives the full variable domain: SQTIHQWPATLVQPVGSPLSLECTVEGTSNPNLYWYRQAAGRGLQLLFYSVGIGQISSEVPQNLSASRPQDRQFILSSKKLLLSDSGFYLCAWATGQPSEDGYTFGSGTRLTVV.

CDR3 sequence (DNA): TGCGCCAGCAGCCAGATCCAGGGTTCAGATCAGCCCCAGCATTTT. Its translation is CASSQIQGSDQPQHF. The gene calls are TRBV4-3 and TRBJ1-5; a possible D gene is TRBD1 (5 bases). CDR1 is LGHNA, CDR2 YSLEER, per germline. This CDR3 comprises 15 residues. The ends were cut back, 3 bases at V and 5 bases at J, with 14 bases in the middle.

This clonotype was counted a few times. The rearrangement uses TRBV12-3 or TRBV12-4 and TRBJ2-1; 13 nucleotides align to TRBD2. V lost 5 bases, J lost 9 bases, and 13 bases stayed unmatched. This CDR3 contains 17 residues. CDR3 in DNA: TGTGCCAGCAGTCCGTTCACTAGCGGGGGGGCAAATGGTGAGCAGTTCTTC. It specifies CASSPFTSGGANGEQFF.

V is TRBV14 and J is TRBJ2-3; no reliable D call. CDR3 length: 16 residues. V was shortened by 0 bases and J by 5 bases, with 15 bases between the two germline ends. The V gene's germline CDR1 is SGHDN and CDR2 FVKESK. Written as DNA, the CDR3 is TGTGCCAGCAGCCAAGATCTGCGCCAATTAGGAGATACGCAGTATTTT. It yields the protein CASSQDLRQLGDTQYF.

CDR3 protein: CASSSEEVYEQYF. The CDR3 nucleotides are TGTGCCAGCAGTTCCGAGGAAGTCTACGAGCAGTACTTC. The chain combines TRBV12-3 or TRBV12-4 with TRBJ2-7, with D unresolved. CDR3 size: 13 residues. Trimming stripped 4 bases from V and 3 bases from J, with 10 bases between.

This CDR3 reads CASSSGTSGGTEQFF. The CDR3 DNA sequence: TGTGCCAGCAGTAGTGGAACTAGCGGGGGAACTGAGCAGTTCTTC. The rearrangement joins TRBV27 to TRBJ2-1, with 11 bases identical to TRBD2. This CDR3 contains 15 residues. CDR1 is MNHEY and CDR2 is SMNVEV in the germline V gene (reference sequence). J gave up 9 bases and V 5 bases, and 9 bases lay outside the gene matches.

The chain recombines TRBV20-1 with TRBJ1-5, with 7 bases identical to TRBD1. The germline CDR1 and CDR2 sequences are DFQATT and SNEGSKA (reference sequence). J gave up 2 bases and V 3 bases, and 16 bases lay outside the gene matches. The CDR3 contains 18 residues. The CDR3 loop reads CSASPDRWRGIGNQPQHF. The CDR3 coding sequence is TGCAGTGCTAGCCCGGACAGGTGGAGGGGGATAGGCAATCAGCCCCAGCATTTT.